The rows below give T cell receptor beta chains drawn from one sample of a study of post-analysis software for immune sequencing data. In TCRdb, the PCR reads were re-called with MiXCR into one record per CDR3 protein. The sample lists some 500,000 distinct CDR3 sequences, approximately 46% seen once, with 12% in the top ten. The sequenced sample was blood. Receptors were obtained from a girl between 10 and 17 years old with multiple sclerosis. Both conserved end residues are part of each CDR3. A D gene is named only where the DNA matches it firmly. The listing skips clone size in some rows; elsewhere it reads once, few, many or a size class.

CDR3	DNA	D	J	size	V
CASSSSGQFKTKNIQYF	TGTGCCAGCAGCTCAAGCGGACAGTTTAAGACCAAAAACATTCAGTACTTC	-	TRBJ2-4	few	TRBV7-9
CASSEKQGAYNEQFF	TGTGCCAGCAGTGAAAAACAGGGGGCCTACAATGAGCAGTTCTTC	TRBD1	TRBJ2-1	-	TRBV6-1
CASSATDQETQYF	TGTGCCAGCAGCGCCACCGACCAAGAGACCCAGTACTTC	-	TRBJ2-5	-	TRBV28
CASSYLEALDYEQYF	TGTGCCAGCAGTTACCTCGAAGCGCTAGACTACGAGCAGTACTTC	-	TRBJ2-7	few	TRBV6-6
CSASNRNYGYTF	TGCAGTGCTAGTAACAGAAACTACGGCTACACCTTC	-	TRBJ1-2	-	TRBV20-1
CSVPTPANYGYTF	TGCAGCGTCCCGACTCCAGCTAACTATGGCTACACCTTC	-	TRBJ1-2	few	TRBV29-1
CASSLTSGQGPYGQYF	TGCGCCAGCAGTCTTACCTCGGGACAGGGGCCCTACGGGCAGTACTTC	TRBD1	TRBJ2-5	-	TRBV5-1
CASSLLDRSEQYF	TGTGCCAGCAGCTTATTGGACAGGTCCGAGCAGTACTTC	TRBD1	TRBJ2-7	-	TRBV7-6
CASSSQSLIGGAHTQYF	TGTGCCAGCAGCTCCCAGTCTCTAATCGGGGGCGCGCATACGCAGTATTTT	-	TRBJ2-3	-	TRBV7-3
CASSFTWTDQPQHF	TGTGCCAGCAGTTTTACTTGGACCGATCAGCCCCAGCATTTT	-	TRBJ1-5	-	TRBV28
CATSSTRQRGAREYF	TGTGCCACCAGCAGTACGAGGCAGCGGGGAGCCCGAGAGTACTTC	TRBD2	TRBJ2-5	-	TRBV15
CASSQDLRRAGEQYF	TGTGCCAGCAGCCAAGATTTAAGGAGGGCAGGTGAGCAGTACTTC	-	TRBJ2-7	-	TRBV3-1
CSAFHRAGNDEQFF	TGCAGTGCTTTCCACAGGGCGGGAAACGACGAGCAGTTCTTC	-	TRBJ2-1	few	TRBV20-1
CASRRTQKETQYF	TGTGCCAGCAGGCGGACTCAGAAAGAGACCCAGTACTTC	-	TRBJ2-5	-	TRBV5-6
CASSLVTGEETQYF	TGCGCCAGCAGCTTGGTTACGGGGGAAGAGACCCAGTACTTC	-	TRBJ2-5	few	TRBV5-1
CASTAGTAQETQYF	TGTGCCAGCACCGCCGGGACGGCCCAAGAGACCCAGTACTTC	-	TRBJ2-5	-	TRBV28
CASSFKFGGGTEAFF	TGCGCCAGCAGCTTTAAATTCGGGGGCGGCACTGAAGCTTTCTTT	-	TRBJ1-1	-	TRBV5-1
CASSRTRSGYEQYF	TGTGCCAGCAGCCGAACTAGGTCCGGCTACGAGCAGTACTTC	-	TRBJ2-7	-	TRBV7-2
CASSLLVEDTQYF	TGCGCCAGCAGCTTGTTAGTTGAAGATACGCAGTATTTT	-	TRBJ2-3	few	TRBV5-1
CSARDLSGRGQETQYF	TGCAGTGCTAGAGATCTCTCTGGAAGGGGGCAAGAGACCCAGTACTTC	-	TRBJ2-5	-	TRBV20-1
CVSSEFSSDTQYF	TGTGTCAGCAGTGAATTCAGCAGTGATACGCAGTATTTT	-	TRBJ2-3	few	TRBV25-1
CASSPRYWDTQYF	TGTGCCAGCAGCCCCCGGTATTGGGATACGCAGTATTTT	-	TRBJ2-3	few	TRBV7-9
CASSPTSRQGLYEQYF	TGTGCCAGCAGTCCTACCTCGCGACAGGGTCTCTACGAGCAGTACTTC	TRBD1	TRBJ2-7	-	TRBV27
CASSSQGNQPQHF	TGTGCCAGCAGCTCCCAGGGTAATCAGCCCCAGCATTTT	-	TRBJ1-5	few	TRBV7-2
CASSLFGTKAETQYF	TGTGCCAGCAGTTTATTTGGGACTAAGGCAGAGACCCAGTACTTC	TRBD2	TRBJ2-5	-	TRBV28
CATSDPRTSGRGEQFF	TGTGCCACCAGTGACCCCAGGACTAGCGGGAGAGGTGAGCAGTTCTTC	TRBD2	TRBJ2-1	-	TRBV24-1
CSASLASGTTDTQYF	TGCAGTGCTAGTTTGGCCAGCGGGACCACAGATACGCAGTATTTT	TRBD2	TRBJ2-3	-	TRBV20-1
CASRQTDNEQFF	TGTGCCAGCAGACAGACAGACAATGAGCAGTTCTTC	-	TRBJ2-1	-	TRBV12-3/TRBV12-4
CASSEDIGNYGYTF	TGTGCCAGCAGTGAGGACATCGGTAACTATGGCTACACCTTC	-	TRBJ1-2	-	TRBV6-5
CASSNAPGTQETQYF	TGTGCCAGCAGCAACGCCCCCGGGACCCAAGAGACCCAGTACTTC	-	TRBJ2-5	-	TRBV5-5
CSANRDRATDTQYF	TGCAGTGCTAACCGGGACAGGGCCACAGATACGCAGTATTTT	TRBD1	TRBJ2-3	-	TRBV20-1
CASSFWSNTEAFF	TGTGCCAGCAGCTTTTGGAGTAACACTGAAGCTTTCTTT	-	TRBJ1-1	-	TRBV7-2
CASSRGQVQETQYF	TGCGCCAGCAGCCGAGGACAGGTCCAAGAGACCCAGTACTTC	TRBD1	TRBJ2-5	-	TRBV5-1
CASSLIGNQPQHF	TGCGCCAGCAGCTTGATTGGGAATCAGCCCCAGCATTTT	-	TRBJ1-5	-	TRBV5-1
CASSLSPAGNYGYTF	TGTGCCAGCAGTTTAAGCCCCGCAGGCAACTATGGCTACACCTTC	-	TRBJ1-2	once	TRBV12-3/TRBV12-4
CAGSSELQLAKNIQYF	TGTGCCGGCAGCTCAGAACTTCAGCTAGCCAAAAACATTCAGTACTTC	-	TRBJ2-4	-	TRBV11-1
CASSSSGTLTSYEQYF	TGTGCCAGCAGTTCCTCCGGGACGCTAACCTCCTACGAGCAGTACTTC	-	TRBJ2-7	-	TRBV12-3/TRBV12-4
CSARDLIGTAQETQYF	TGCAGTGCTAGAGATCTTATAGGGACGGCTCAAGAGACCCAGTACTTC	-	TRBJ2-5	-	TRBV20-1
CSASDRGGADTQYF	TGCAGTGCATCAGACAGGGGAGGTGCAGATACGCAGTATTTT	TRBD1	TRBJ2-3	-	TRBV20-1
CSAPAWGAGVPLNNEQFF	TGCAGTGCTCCCGCTTGGGGTGCGGGAGTCCCCCTAAACAATGAGCAGTTCTTC	TRBD2	TRBJ2-1	-	TRBV20-1
CASRTTGTPNNEQFF	TGTGCCAGCAGGACAACAGGGACTCCAAACAATGAGCAGTTCTTC	-	TRBJ2-1	-	TRBV12-3/TRBV12-4